The TCR beta chain under discussion was sequenced for a study of blood T cell repertoires in COVID-19. Study details: Spain, Italy and the United States supplied samples that represented acute and convalescent COVID-19. The cDNA or gDNA used as material had been derived from T cells, B-cell-depleted T cells, or PBMCs.

Authors' processing steps: Amplifying reference gene primers gave estimates of nucleated cell counts. The assay was immunoSEQ multiplex PCR, and TCRdb's table has in-frame clones only and misses some. Clone size and the V and J calls come from that table; the DNA yielded D and trimming. The sample records about 270,000 clones, approximately 80% being singletons. The CDR3 extends over 13 amino acids. Trimming took off 0 bases at V and 13 bases at J, with 15 bases between the two ends. The germline V gene encodes CDR1 MNHEY and CDR2 SVGEGT. What was sequenced was peripheral blood. The receptor's source is a woman aged 45-65 years with active or convalescent COVID-19. The V call is TRBV6-2 or TRBV6-3, the J call TRBJ2-5; a weak D match, TRBD1 (6 bases). CDR3 amino acids: CASSYSIQGSSYF. The CDR3, as DNA: TGTGCCAGCAGTTACTCGATCCAGGGGTCCTCGTACTTC.